The present T cell receptor (beta chain) was sequenced within a study of T cell responses to AZD1222 COVID-19 vaccine. Whole-study results and caveats: Spike-wide coverage was observed for vaccine-associated CD4 TCRs, with dominant responses at 160-218 and 743-854.

The table lists this clone with a few counts. Its antigen is still unknown. Data came from immunoSEQ multiplex PCR; TCRdb stores just in-frame clones and leaves some out. The profile covers 68,000 or so clones, with over 60% appearing a single time and about 12% taken by the ten largest. Between the trimmed V and J ends, which lost 5 bases and 4 bases, there was a span of 18 bases. Germline lookup yields CDR1 SGHVS and CDR2 FQNEAQ. The CDR3 totals 16 residues. Sequencing used peripheral blood, obtained on day 0 of AZD1222 vaccination. The V gene is TRBV7-8, the J gene TRBJ1-3; possible D gene TRBD1, 6 bases. This sequence originates from an adult in good health. Here the CDR3 DNA reads TGTGCCAGCAGCACACACGATCCAGGGGTCGGAAACACCATATATTTT. It codes for CASSTHDPGVGNTIYF.